This TCR beta chain was obtained from a study of blood T cell repertoires in COVID-19. Looking at the study overall: COVID-19 samples, acute and convalescent, were from the United States, Italy and Spain.

TCRdb's table, derived via immunoSEQ multiplex PCR, lists solely in-frame clones and lacks some. The data show some 14,000 clones, approximately 90% seen once. CDR3 length: 16 residues. From germline, CDR1 is SGHDT and CDR2 YYEEEE. With 1 base removed from V and 0 bases from J, the gap between germline ends came to 14 bases. The clonotype originates from a human donor with active COVID-19. The donor label of this sample is uncertain. The gene calls are TRBV5-6 and TRBJ2-7; a weak D match, TRBD1 (6 bases). The sequenced sample consisted of peripheral blood. The CDR3 loop is CASSLRGTYTSYEQYF. DNA of the CDR3: TGTGCCAGCAGCTTGAGAGGGACATATACCTCCTACGAGCAGTACTTC.